The clone carrying this TCR beta chain appeared a few times. From the RT-PCR reads, TCRdb called clonotypes with MiXCR, one entry per CDR3 protein. The repertoire holds about 700,000 distinct CDR3 sequences, with about 15% as singletons. This entry belongs to a study of response to subunit inactivated influenza vaccine. Trimming removed 8 bases from V and 3 bases from J, with 14 bases in between. Germline V CDR1 and CDR2: PRHDT, FYEKMQ (reference sequence). The CDR3 covers 13 residues. The receptor's source is a man between 50 and 59 years old who received an inactivated influenza vaccine. The chain links TRBV13 to TRBJ2-7; the D gene could be TRBD1 or TRBD2 (5 bases each). The material was PBMCs from blood, obtained about 14 days before vaccination. Here the CDR3 reads CASQFPGSYEQYF. The CDR3 coding sequence is TGTGCCAGCCAATTTCCAGGGAGCTACGAGCAGTACTTC.